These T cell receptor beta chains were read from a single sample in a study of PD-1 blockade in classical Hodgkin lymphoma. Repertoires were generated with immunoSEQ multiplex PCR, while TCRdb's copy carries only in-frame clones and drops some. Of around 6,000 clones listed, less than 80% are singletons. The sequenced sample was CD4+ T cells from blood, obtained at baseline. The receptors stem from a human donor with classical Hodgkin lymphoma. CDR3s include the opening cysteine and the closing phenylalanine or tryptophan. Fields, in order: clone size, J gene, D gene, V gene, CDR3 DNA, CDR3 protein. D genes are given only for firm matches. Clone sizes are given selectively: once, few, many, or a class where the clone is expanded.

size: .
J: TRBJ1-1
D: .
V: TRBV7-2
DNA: TGTGCCAGCAGACTCCGGGAGGTGGGAGCTTTCTTT
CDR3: CASRLREVGAFF

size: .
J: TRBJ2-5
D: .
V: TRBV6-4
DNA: TGTGCCAGCAGCAGCACCGAACAACAGACCTTAGTAGGGTGGACCCAGTACTTC
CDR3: CASSSTEQQTLVGWTQYF

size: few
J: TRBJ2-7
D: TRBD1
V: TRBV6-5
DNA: TGTGCCAGCAGTTACGACAGGGATTCCTACGAGCAGTACTTC
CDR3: CASSYDRDSYEQYF

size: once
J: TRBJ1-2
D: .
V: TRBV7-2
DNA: TGTGCCAGCAGCTCAGGCGGGTGGGGGGTTGGCTACACCTTC
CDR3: CASSSGGWGVGYTF

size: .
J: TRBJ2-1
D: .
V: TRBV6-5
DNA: TGTGCCAGCAGCCTACGGGGGACCGATGAGCAGTTCTTC
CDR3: CASSLRGTDEQFF

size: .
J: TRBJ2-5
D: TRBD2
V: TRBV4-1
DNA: TGCGCCAGCAGCCAGGACACTTACGGACTAGTCGAAGAGACCCAGTACTTC
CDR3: CASSQDTYGLVEETQYF

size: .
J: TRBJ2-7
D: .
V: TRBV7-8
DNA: TGTGCCAGCACCACTTCCCGAATTCCTTACGAGCAGTACTTC
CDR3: CASTTSRIPYEQYF

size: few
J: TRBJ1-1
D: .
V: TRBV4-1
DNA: TGCGCCAGCAGCCAAGTGAGAGCGAACACTGAAGCTTTCTTT
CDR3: CASSQVRANTEAFF

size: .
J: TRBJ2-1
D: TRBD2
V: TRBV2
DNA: TGTGCCAGCATCCTAGCGGGGGCGGGGAGGGGCAATGAGCAGTTCTTC
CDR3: CASILAGAGRGNEQFF

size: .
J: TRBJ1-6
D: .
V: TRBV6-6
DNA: TGTGCCAGCAGCGACATGCGTTCACCCCTCCACTTT
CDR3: CASSDMRSPLHF

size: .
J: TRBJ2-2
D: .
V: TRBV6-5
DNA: TGTGCCAGCAGTACGTCATTAGGGAACACCGGGGAGCTGTTTTTT
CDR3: CASSTSLGNTGELFF

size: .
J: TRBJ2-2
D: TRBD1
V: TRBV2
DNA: TGTGCCAGCCGAAGGGACAGAGCAGTGAACACCGGGGAGCTGTTTTTT
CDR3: CASRRDRAVNTGELFF

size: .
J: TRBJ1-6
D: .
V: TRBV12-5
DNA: TGTGCTAGTGGTTTGGCCGTCCTAGGGATTACGACTTCACCCCTCCACTTT
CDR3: CASGLAVLGITTSPLHF

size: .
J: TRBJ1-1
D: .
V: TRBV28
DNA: TGTGCCAGCAGTTTAGTGGGCACTGAAGCTTTCTTT
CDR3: CASSLVGTEAFF

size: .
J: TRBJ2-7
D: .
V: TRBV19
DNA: TGTGCCAGTAGTCCTCACAGGACCTACGAGCAGTACTTC
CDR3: CASSPHRTYEQYF

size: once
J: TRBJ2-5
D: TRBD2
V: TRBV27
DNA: TGTGCCAGCAGACCCCGGGAAGCGGGGGCCAGAGGCCGAGAGACCCAGTACTTC
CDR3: CASRPREAGARGRETQYF

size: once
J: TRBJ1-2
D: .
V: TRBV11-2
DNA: TGTGCCAGCAGCCTAGAGCCGCAGGTTAACTATGGTTACACCTTC
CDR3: CASSLEPQVNYGYTF

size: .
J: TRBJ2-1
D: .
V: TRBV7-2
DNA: TGTGCCAGCAGCACGGGACTCCCCCCCCATGAGCAGTTCTTC
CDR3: CASSTGLPPHEQFF

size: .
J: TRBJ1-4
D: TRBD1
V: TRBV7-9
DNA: TGTGCCAGCAGCTTAGCCACTCTGACAGGGCAGGGTGCTAATGAAAAACTGTTTTTT
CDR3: CASSLATLTGQGANEKLFF

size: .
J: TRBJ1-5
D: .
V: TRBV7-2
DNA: TGTGCCAGCAGCTTAAGCAGCAATCAGCCCCAGCATTTT
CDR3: CASSLSSNQPQHF

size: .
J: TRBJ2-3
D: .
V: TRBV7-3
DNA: TGTGCCAGCAGCTCCCAGTTCACAGATACGCAGTATTTT
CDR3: CASSSQFTDTQYF

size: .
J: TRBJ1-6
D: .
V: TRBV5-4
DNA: TGTGCCAGCAGCTTGGATGGGGGAAGACATAATTCACCCCTCCACTTT
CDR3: CASSLDGGRHNSPLHF

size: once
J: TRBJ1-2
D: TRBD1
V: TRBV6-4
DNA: TGTGCCAGCAGGGACCGTGGTGGTAACAGGGGTAGAGACTATGGCTACACCTTC
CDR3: CASRDRGGNRGRDYGYTF

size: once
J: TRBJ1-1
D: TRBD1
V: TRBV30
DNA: TGTGCCTGGAGTGAGAGCAGGGGGACTGAAGCTTTCTTT
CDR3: CAWSESRGTEAFF

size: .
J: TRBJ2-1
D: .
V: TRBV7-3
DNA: TGTGCCAGCAGCTTACAACCTCTGGGTACCAATGAGCAGTTCTTC
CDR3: CASSLQPLGTNEQFF

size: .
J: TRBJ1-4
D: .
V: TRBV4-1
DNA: TGCGCCAGCAGCCAGGAACACGGGTTGAGAGCTAATGAAAAACTGTTTTTT
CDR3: CASSQEHGLRANEKLFF

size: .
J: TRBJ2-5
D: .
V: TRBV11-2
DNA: TGTGCCAGCAGCTTAGGGGAGACCCAGTACTTC
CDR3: CASSLGETQYF

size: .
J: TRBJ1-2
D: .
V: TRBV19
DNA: TGTGCCAGTAGTATAGGAGGCAAGTATGGCTACACCTTC
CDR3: CASSIGGKYGYTF

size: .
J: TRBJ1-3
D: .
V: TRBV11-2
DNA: TGTGCCAGCAGCTTAGAACCGGCGGGGAACACCATATATTTT
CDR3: CASSLEPAGNTIYF

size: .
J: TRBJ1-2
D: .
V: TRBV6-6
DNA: TGTGCCAGCAGTTACCCGTCGGGTGGCTACACCTTC
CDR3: CASSYPSGGYTF

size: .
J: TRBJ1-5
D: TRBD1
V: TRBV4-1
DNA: TGCGCCAGCAGCCAGGGACAGGGTTCGATCAATAGCAATCAGCCCCAGCATTTT
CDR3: CASSQGQGSINSNQPQHF

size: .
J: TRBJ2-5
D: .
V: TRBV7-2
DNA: TGTGCCAGCAGCCCTCGGGAAGGGCGACAAGAGACCCAGTACTTC
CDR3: CASSPREGRQETQYF

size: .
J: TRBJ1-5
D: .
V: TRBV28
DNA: TGTGCCAGCAGTTTGCGAGCTCAGCCCCAGCATTTT
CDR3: CASSLRAQPQHF

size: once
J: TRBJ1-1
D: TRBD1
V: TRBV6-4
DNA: TGTGCCAGCAGGCCGGGACAGGAGAACACTGAAGCTTTCTTT
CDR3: CASRPGQENTEAFF

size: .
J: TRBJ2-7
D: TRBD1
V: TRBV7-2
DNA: TGTGCCAGCAGGGTGACAGGGACCTACGAGCAGTACTTC
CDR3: CASRVTGTYEQYF

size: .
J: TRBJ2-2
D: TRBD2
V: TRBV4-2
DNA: TGTGCCAGCAGCCAAGAATCGGCTAGCGGGAGAACCGGGGAGCTGTTTTTT
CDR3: CASSQESASGRTGELFF

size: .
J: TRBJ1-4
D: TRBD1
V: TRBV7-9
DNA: TGTGCCAGCAGGCCAAATTCGGGACAGGTTAATGAAAAACTGTTTTTT
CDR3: CASRPNSGQVNEKLFF

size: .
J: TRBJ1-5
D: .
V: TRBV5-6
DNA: TGTGCCAGCAGCTTGGGAATCGGGATCGAAGCTCTCAATCAGCCCCAGCATTTT
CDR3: CASSLGIGIEALNQPQHF

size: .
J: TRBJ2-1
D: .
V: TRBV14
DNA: TGTGCCAGCAGCCCCCTTGGAGCGGGTCACTACAATGAGCAGTTCTTC
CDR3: CASSPLGAGHYNEQFF

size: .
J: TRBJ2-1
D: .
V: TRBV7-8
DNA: TGTGCCAGCAGCTTAGCGCCCTGGAATGAGCAGTTCTTC
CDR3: CASSLAPWNEQFF

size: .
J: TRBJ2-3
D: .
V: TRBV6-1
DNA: TGTGCCAGCAGTGAAAGGGGTGACACAGATACGCAGTATTTT
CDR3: CASSERGDTDTQYF

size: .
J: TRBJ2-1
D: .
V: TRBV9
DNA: TGTGCCAGCAGCCCCAGCTCCCGGATGGGTGAGCAGTTCTTC
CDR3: CASSPSSRMGEQFF

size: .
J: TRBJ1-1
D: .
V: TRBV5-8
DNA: TGTGCCAGCAGCTTGGGGGGAGTTCTCGCTGAAGCTTTCTTT
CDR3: CASSLGGVLAEAFF

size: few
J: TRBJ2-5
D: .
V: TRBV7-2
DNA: TGTGCCAGCAGCTTAGACGCCGTACAAGAGACCCAGTACTTC
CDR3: CASSLDAVQETQYF

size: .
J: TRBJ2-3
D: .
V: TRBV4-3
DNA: TGCGCCAGCAGCCAAGAGGGGTCAGATACGCAGTATTTT
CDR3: CASSQEGSDTQYF

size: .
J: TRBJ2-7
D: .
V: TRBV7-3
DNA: TGTGCCAGCAGCTTAGTGGCCAGGGCCTCCTACGAGCAGTACTTC
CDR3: CASSLVARASYEQYF

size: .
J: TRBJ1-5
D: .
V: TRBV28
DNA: TGTGCCAGCAGTTTATCAAGACAGCCCCAGCATTTT
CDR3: CASSLSRQPQHF

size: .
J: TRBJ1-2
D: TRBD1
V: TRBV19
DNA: TGTGCCAGTAGCCACACTACAGGGGGCGCATATGGCTACACCTTC
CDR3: CASSHTTGGAYGYTF

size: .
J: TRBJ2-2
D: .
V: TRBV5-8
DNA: TGTGCCAGCAGCTTCATCTCCCGGACGAAGACCGGGGAGCTGTTTTTT
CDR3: CASSFISRTKTGELFF

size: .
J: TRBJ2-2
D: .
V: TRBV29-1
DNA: TGCAGCGTTGATTCATCCACCGGGGAGCTGTTTTTT
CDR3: CSVDSSTGELFF

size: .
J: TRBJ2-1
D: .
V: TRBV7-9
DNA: TGTGCCAGCAGCTTAAGGGGTAGGGCCTACAATGAGCAGTTCTTC
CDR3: CASSLRGRAYNEQFF

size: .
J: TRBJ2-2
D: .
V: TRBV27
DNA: TGTGCCAGCAGTTTGCCGCCTTTGGGCACCGGGGAGCTGTTTTTT
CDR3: CASSLPPLGTGELFF

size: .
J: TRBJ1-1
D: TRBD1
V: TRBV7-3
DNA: TGTGCCAGCAGCTTGCAAGGGGGCAATGATAGGTACACTGAAGCTTTCTTT
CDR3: CASSLQGGNDRYTEAFF

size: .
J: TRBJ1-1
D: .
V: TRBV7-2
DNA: TGTGCCAGCAGCGGCCGGGACCGGGTCTCAGCTTTCTTT
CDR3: CASSGRDRVSAFF

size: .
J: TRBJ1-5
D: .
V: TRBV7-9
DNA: TGTGCCAGCAGCCGTCCCGGAGATCAGCCCCAGCATTTT
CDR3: CASSRPGDQPQHF

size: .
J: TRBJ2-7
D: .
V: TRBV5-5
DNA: TGTGCCAGCAGCTCGGACCGCGAGCAGTACTTC
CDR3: CASSSDREQYF

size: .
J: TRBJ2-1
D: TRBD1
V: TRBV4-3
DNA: TGCGCCAGCAGCCAAGAAAGGGGGCGCGGATACAATGAGCAGTTCTTC
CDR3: CASSQERGRGYNEQFF